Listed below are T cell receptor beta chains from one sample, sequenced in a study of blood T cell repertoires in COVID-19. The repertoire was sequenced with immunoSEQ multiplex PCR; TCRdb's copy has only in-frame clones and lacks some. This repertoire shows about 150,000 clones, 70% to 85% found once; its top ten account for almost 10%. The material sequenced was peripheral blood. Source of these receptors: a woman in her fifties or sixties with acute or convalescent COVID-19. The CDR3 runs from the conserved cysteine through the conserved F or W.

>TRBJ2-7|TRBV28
CASSTTGTGAYEQYF
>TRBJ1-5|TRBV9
CASSGFWDRGRNQPQHF
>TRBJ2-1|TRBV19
CASSLASGSYNEQFF
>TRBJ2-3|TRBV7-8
CASSLERLSLGDTQYF
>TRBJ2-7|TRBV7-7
CASSLGVLSGEQYF
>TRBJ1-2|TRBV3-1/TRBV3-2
CASSQAQGYYGYTF
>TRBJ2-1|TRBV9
CASSVDRRGGWDEQFF
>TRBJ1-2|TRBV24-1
CATSDFSSNYGYTF
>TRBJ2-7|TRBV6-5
CASSLGYEQYF
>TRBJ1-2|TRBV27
CASSFRDRVYGYTF
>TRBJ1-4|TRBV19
CASSIGQGVEKLFF
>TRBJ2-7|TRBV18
CASSARMPYEQYF
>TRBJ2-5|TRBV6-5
CASRSGQGPGETQYF
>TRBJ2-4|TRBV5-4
CASSSSGRAVDKNIQYF
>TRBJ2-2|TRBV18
CASSRNRGDTGELFF
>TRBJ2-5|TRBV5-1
CASSLFEGETQYF
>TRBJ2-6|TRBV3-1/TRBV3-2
CASSQHTGGSGANVLTF
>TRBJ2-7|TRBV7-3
CASSLGAGDYEQYF
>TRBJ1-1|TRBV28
CASSSSGTGGFNTEAFF
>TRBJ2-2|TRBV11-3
CASSLGGSGSHTGELFF
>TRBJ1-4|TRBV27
CASSLGVGTSNEKLFF
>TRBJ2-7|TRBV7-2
CASSFRGQDEQYF
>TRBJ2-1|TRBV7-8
CASSPGRLAGVNNEQFF
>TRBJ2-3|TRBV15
CATSRILAGVTTDTQYF
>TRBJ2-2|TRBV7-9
CASSLERFTGELFF
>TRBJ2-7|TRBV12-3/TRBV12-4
CASRGGLAYEQYF
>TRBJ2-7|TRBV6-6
CASSFLVDYSPYEQYF
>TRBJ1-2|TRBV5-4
CASSLDRDGGYTF
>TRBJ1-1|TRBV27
CASSFRGSTEAFF
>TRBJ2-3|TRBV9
CASSEGTSGLTDTQYF
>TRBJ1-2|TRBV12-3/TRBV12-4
CASNSQGTYGYTF
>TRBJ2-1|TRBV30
CASGRVEQFF
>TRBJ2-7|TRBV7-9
CASSLALAGGGYEQYF
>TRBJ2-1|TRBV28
CASSGGPSGRREQFF
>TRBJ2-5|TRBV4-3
CASSQGGRETQYF
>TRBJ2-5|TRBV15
CATSLLAVQETQYF
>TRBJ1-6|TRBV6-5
CASSRQGGAPLHF
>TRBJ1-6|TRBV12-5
CASGPHAGTLYNSPLHF
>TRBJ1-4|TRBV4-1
CASSQQGGSEKLFF
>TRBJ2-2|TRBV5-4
CATLAGGNTGELFF
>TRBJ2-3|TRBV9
CASSVAGGPVDTQYF
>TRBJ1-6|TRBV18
CASSPGGADSPLHF
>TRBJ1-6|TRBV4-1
CASSQDSFQGAVSPLHF
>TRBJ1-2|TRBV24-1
CATSVTGDYGYTF
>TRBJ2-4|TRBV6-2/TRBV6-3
CASSDRGWYLAKNIQYF
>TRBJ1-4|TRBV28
CASSEQGAGEKLFF
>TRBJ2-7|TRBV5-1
CASNEVGSYEQYF
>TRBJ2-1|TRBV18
CASSRTGGDGSYNEQFF
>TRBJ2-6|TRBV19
CASSSQGAGANVLTF
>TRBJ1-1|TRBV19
CASSLRQLNTEAFF
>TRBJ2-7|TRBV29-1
CSVMAADSRELYEQYF
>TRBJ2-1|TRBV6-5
CASTPGLGPNEQFF
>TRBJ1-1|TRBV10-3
CAISDRRVGEAFF
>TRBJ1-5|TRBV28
CASSNGEQPQHF
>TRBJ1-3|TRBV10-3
CAISEKQASSGNTIYF
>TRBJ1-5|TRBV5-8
CASSGGSNQPQHF
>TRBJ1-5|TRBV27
CATREGLSNQPQHF